These 7 T cell receptor beta chains came from one sample sequenced in a study of CD8+CD57+ T cells in acquired aplastic anemia. Genomic DNA, the template, was used for profiling of the TCR beta VDJ and CDR3. TCRdb ran MiXCR on the reads and lists one entry per CDR3 protein. Counted here are some 220,000 distinct CDR3 sequences, roughly 35% occurring once; the ten biggest clones make up about 1.1%. The specimen sequenced was sorted CD4+, CD8+, or CD8+CD57+ T cells (not recorded which) from PBMCs. Receptors were obtained from a human donor in good health, serving as a control.

As concerns this clonotype: A much larger clone differs from this one at a single base, so this may be a read error. V usage is TRBV9 and J usage is TRBJ2-7; D not resolved. The germline V gene has CDR1 SGDLS and CDR2 YYNGEE. CDR3 size: 15 residues. V was cut by 1 base and J by 6 bases, with 17 bases left in between. In nucleotides, the CDR3 is TGTGCCAGCAGCGTATTTGTCGGGCCGTCTCGCGAGCAGTACTTC. Its protein is CASSVFVGPSREQYF.

This clonotype was seen repeatedly, ten times or more. CDR3 sequence (DNA): TGCAGCGCCCGGGTCCAGGACCGATACAATGAGCAGTTCTTC. This encodes CSARVQDRYNEQFF. The chain carries TRBV29-1 and TRBJ2-1, with no clear D. The length of the CDR3 is 14 residues. CDR1 is SQVTM, CDR2 ANQGSEA, per germline. V gave up 7 bases and J gave up 4 bases, with 17 bases separating them.

This sequence joins TRBV15 and TRBJ2-2; D may be TRBD1 (6 bases). This CDR3 region has 16 residues. Germline-derived CDR1 and CDR2 are LNHNV and YYDKDF (reference sequence). Trimming took off 3 bases at V and 5 bases at J, with 16 bases between the two ends. The CDR3 region has the DNA TGTGCCACCAGCAGCCAAGGACAGAAAACGACCGGGGAGCTGTTTTTT. Translation gives CATSSQGQKTTGELFF.

This clonotype was recorded many times. The CDR3 DNA follows: TGTGCCAGCAGTTTCCGGGAGGGTCAGCCCCAGCATTTT. It translates to CASSFREGQPQHF. The rearrangement joins TRBV12-3 or TRBV12-4 to TRBJ1-5; D call uncertain. V dropped 3 bases and J dropped 6 bases, with 9 bases sitting between them. This CDR3 has 13 residues.

To note about this clonotype: Since a much larger clone is just one base distant, this may be a read error. The gene calls are TRBV19 and TRBJ1-1; TRBD1 is a possible D gene (6 bases). CDR3 length: 17 amino acids. From germline, CDR1 is LNHDA and CDR2 SQIVND (reference sequence). Here the CDR3 reads CASSIGGGRDTHTEASF. The CDR3 DNA reads as TGTGCCAGTAGTATAGGGGGGGGCCGGGACACTCACACTGAAGCTTCCTTT.

In this sample, this clonotype turned up a few times. V usage is TRBV2 and J usage is TRBJ1-1; the D is unclear. In germline, CDR1 is SNHLY, CDR2 FYNNEI. V shed 0 bases and J shed 4 bases, with 15 bases lying between them. The CDR3 is 16 residues long. Written as DNA, the CDR3 is TGTGCCAGCAGTGAAGCCCCCCCCGGGCGGGGCACTGAAGCTTTCTTT. Translating gives CASSEAPPGRGTEAFF.

As for this clonotype: A much larger clone lies one base from this, so it may be a read error. This chain uses TRBV12-3 or TRBV12-4 with TRBJ2-7; D may be TRBD2 (5 bases). The CDR3 is made up of 13 amino acids. Trimming removed 3 bases at V and 3 bases at J, with 9 bases between. CDR3 loop: CASSLGSHYEQYV. CDR3 nucleotide sequence: TGTGCCAGCAGTTTGGGGAGTCACTACGAGCAGTACGTC.